Presented here are 31 T cell receptor beta chains from one specimen sequenced in a study of blood T cell repertoires in COVID-19. TCRdb keeps only in-frame clones here, not all; method: immunoSEQ multiplex PCR. The sample gives under 45,000 clones, around nine tenths of which show up once; 1% to 1.5% is in the top ten. The source material was peripheral blood. These receptors were obtained from a woman aged 40 to 50 with acute or convalescent COVID-19.

Remarks on this clone: No DNA is shown, since the ends of the CDR3 on it are uncertain; the CDR3 is the one TCRdb lists. The V gene is TRBV10-3, the J gene TRBJ1-3; the D call of TRBD1 is as the table states it, not checked on the DNA. Germline CDR1 reads ENHRY; CDR2 reads SYGVKD. The CDR3 is 12 amino acids long, termini counted. This chain's CDR3 is CAISPWGQGAYF.

The rearrangement uses TRBV7-9 and TRBJ2-1; 10 bases are shared with TRBD2. The CDR3 is 14 residues long. The junction had 6 bases not matched to a gene; V was cut back by 5 bases and J by 8 bases. Germline CDR1 is SEHNR and CDR2 is FQNEAQ (reference sequence). The CDR3 DNA reads TGTGCCAGCAGCCTGGGACTAGCGACCGATGAGCAGTTCTTC. Protein: CASSLGLATDEQFF.

The genes are TRBV29-1 and TRBJ1-1; 7 nucleotides align to TRBD1. V dropped 0 bases and J dropped 3; count of bases not matched to a gene: 7. This CDR3 spans 15 amino acids. CDR1 and CDR2 (germline): SQVTM, ANQGSEA. DNA of the CDR3: TGCAGCGTTGAAGATCCGGCAGGGGGGCACACTGAAGCTTTCTTT. Translating it yields CSVEDPAGGHTEAFF.

The rearrangement uses TRBV7-6 and TRBJ2-1; 11 nucleotides align to TRBD2. V was pared by 5 bases and J by 2 bases, with 5 bases of the junction left unmatched. Looked up from germline, CDR1 is SGHVS and CDR2 is FNYEAQ. CDR3 size: 16 residues. The CDR3 region has the DNA TGTGCCAGCAGCGGTCCGGGACTAGCGGCCTACAATGAGCAGTTCTTC. Translation: CASSGPGLAAYNEQFF.

The chain combines TRBV27 with TRBJ1-2, with 11 bases lining up with TRBD1. Germline CDR1 is MNHEY and CDR2 is SMNVEV (reference sequence). The CDR3 has 16 amino acids. J lost 4 bases, V lost 2 bases, and 6 bases had no gene match. As DNA, the CDR3 is TGTGCCAGCAGTTTAGCGAGAGGGACAGGGGGCTATGGCTACACCTTC. It codes for CASSLARGTGGYGYTF.

The chain is built from TRBV12-3 or TRBV12-4 and TRBJ1-5; 8 positions match TRBD1. The trim removed 6 bases at V and 5 bases at J, leaving 0 bases unmatched. There are 12 residues in the CDR3. Here the CDR3 DNA reads TGTGCCAGCAGCAGGGGGCATCAGCCCCAGCATTTT. Amino acid sequence: CASSRGHQPQHF.

This clone has only a few counts. The J gene is TRBJ1-1, the V gene TRBV23-1; 7 positions agree with TRBD1. TRBV23-1 is noted as an ORF with a role that remains uncertain. Trimming removed 4 bases from V and 5 bases from J; junction bases left unmatched: 7. The CDR3 consists of 14 residues. CDR3 sequence reads: CASSRNETGTEAFF. As DNA, the CDR3 is TGCGCCAGCAGTCGAAATGAGACAGGGACTGAAGCTTTCTTT.

The chain couples TRBV6-5 to TRBJ2-7; no clear D. V was clipped by 8 bases and J by 9 bases, with 14 bases between them. Germline V gene data show CDR1 as MNHEY and CDR2 as SVGAGI. CDR3 length equals 11 residues. The CDR3 DNA sequence: TGTGCCAGCGGTCCTCTATTGCGGCAGTACTTC. Protein sequence: CASGPLLRQYF.

The V gene is TRBV5-1, the J gene TRBJ2-7; D ambiguous. Trimming cost V 1 base and J 0 bases, with 20 bases left between them. In germline, CDR1 is SGHRS, CDR2 YFSETQ. The CDR3 is 18 amino acids. The CDR3 region has the DNA TGCGCCAGCAGCTTGTTGGCAGGCGATTTCCTGAGCTCCTACGAGCAGTACTTC. It yields the protein CASSLLAGDFLSSYEQYF.

This clone was picked up one time. The chain links TRBV3-1 (or the pseudogene TRBV3-2) to TRBJ2-5; no definite D call. Per the germline V gene, CDR1 is LGHDT and CDR2 is YNNKEL (reference sequence). Trimming took 1 base from V and 9 from J, leaving 24 bases between them. The length of the CDR3 is 17 residues. CDR3 sequence: CASSQGSGKTKLDPQYF. CDR3 nucleotide sequence: TGTGCCAGCAGCCAAGGCTCCGGCAAAACTAAGCTTGATCCCCAGTACTTC.

The J gene is TRBJ2-2, the V gene TRBV5-1; maybe TRBD1 (6 bases). Per germline, CDR1 SGHRS and CDR2 YFSETQ. The CDR3 spans 15 residues. Trimming took 4 bases from V and 0 from J, leaving 10 bases between them. CDR3 loop: CASSADRSNTGELFF. The CDR3 DNA sequence: TGCGCCAGCAGCGCGGACAGATCGAACACCGGGGAGCTGTTTTTT.

The chain links TRBV15 to TRBJ1-4; D remains ambiguous. Trimming cost V 0 bases and J 0 bases, with 17 bases left between them. Germline CDR1 is LNHNV and CDR2 is YYDKDF (reference sequence). The CDR3 totals 19 residues. DNA of the CDR3: TGTGCCACCAGCAGAGATTCTTTAGCGGGCACCGCAACTAATGAAAAACTGTTTTTT. This sequence encodes CATSRDSLAGTATNEKLFF. Filled out from reference TRBV15 and TRBJ1-4, the complete variable domain reads DAMVIQNPRYQVTQFGKPVTLSCSQTLNHNVMYWYQQKSSQAPKLLFHYYDKDFNNEADTPDNFQSRRPNTSFCFLDIRSPGLGDTAMYLCATSRDSLAGTATNEKLFFGSGTQLSVL.

The rearrangement uses TRBV7-3 and TRBJ2-7; 9 nucleotides align to TRBD1. The V segment lost 5 bases and the J segment 5 bases; nucleotides outside the gene matches: 4. Germline V gene data show CDR1 as SGHTA and CDR2 as FQGTGA. The CDR3 has 13 residues. In DNA form, the CDR3 reads TGTGCCAGCAGCACAGGGGGCGGAAACGAGCAGTACTTC. Encoded protein: CASSTGGGNEQYF. The variable domain in full, with the rest retrieved from reference TRBV7-3 and TRBJ2-7, is GAGVSQTPSNKVTEKGKYVELRCDPISGHTALYWYRQSLGQGPEFLIYFQGTGAADDSGLPNDRFFAVRPEGSVSTLKIQRTERGDSAVYLCASSTGGGNEQYFGPGTRLTVT.

This clone is a singleton in its sample. The chain combines TRBV15 with TRBJ1-5, with D possibly matching TRBD1 (5 bases). The CDR3 totals 15 residues. V was trimmed by 0 bases and J by 3 bases, leaving 9 bases between them. The germline gives CDR1 LNHNV, CDR2 YYDKDF (reference sequence). The chain's CDR3 is CATSRDKGSNQPQHF. CDR3 nucleotide sequence: TGTGCCACCAGCAGAGATAAGGGGTCCAATCAGCCCCAGCATTTT.

V gene TRBV7-9 combines with J gene TRBJ1-1; 7 bases line up with TRBD1. This CDR3 has 13 residues. V dropped 7 bases and J dropped 4; count of bases not matched to a gene: 6. CDR1 SEHNR and CDR2 FQNEAQ come from the germline V gene (reference sequence). This CDR3 is CASNTGVSTEAFF. The CDR3 nucleotides are TGTGCCAGCAACACAGGGGTTAGCACTGAAGCTTTCTTT.

In this sample, this clone turned up a few times. The chain links TRBV12-5 to TRBJ1-2; 8 nucleotides line up with TRBD1. Trimming removed 4 bases from V and 7 bases from J; junction bases left unmatched: 8. Germline V gives CDR1 LGHNT, CDR2 FRNRAP. CDR3 size: 14 residues. CDR3 sequence: CASGSMDRVGGYTF. The CDR3, as DNA: TGTGCTAGTGGTTCCATGGACAGGGTAGGTGGCTACACCTTC.

The chain has TRBV6-5 and TRBJ2-3; TRBD2 matches 8 bases. V was pared by 8 bases and J by 1 base, with 5 bases of the junction left unmatched. Looked up from germline, CDR1 is MNHEY and CDR2 is SVGAGI. This CDR3 comprises 14 residues. The CDR3 bases are TGTGCCAGCCGGGAGGGCCTCGGCACAGATACGCAGTATTTT. It encodes CASREGLGTDTQYF.

The chain is built from TRBV9 and TRBJ1-3; D perhaps matches TRBD1 (6 bases). CDR1 is SGDLS and CDR2 is YYNGEE in the germline V gene. V lost 4 bases to trimming and J lost 2 bases, with 13 bases between them. The CDR3 length is 15 residues. CDR3 bases: TGTGCCAGCAGCCCCGAAGGGGGGGCTGGAAACACCATATATTTT. Protein product: CASSPEGGAGNTIYF.

V usage is TRBV5-1 and J usage is TRBJ2-1; 7 positions agree with TRBD1. The junction had 8 bases not matched to a gene; V was cut back by 3 bases and J by 5 bases. This CDR3 is 15 amino acids long. Per germline, CDR1 SGHRS and CDR2 YFSETQ. The CDR3 loop reads CASSSTGESNNEQFF. For the CDR3, the DNA is TGCGCCAGCAGCTCCACAGGGGAGTCAAACAATGAGCAGTTCTTC.

CDR3 coding DNA: TGCGCCAGCAGCCAAGACGAGGGGGCGTCAGCTTTCTTT. This sequence encodes CASSQDEGASAFF. This chain connects TRBV4-1 to TRBJ1-1; 7 bases are a match to TRBD1. The CDR3 contains 13 residues. Germline CDR1 is MGHRA and CDR2 is YSYEKL. The J segment lost 10 bases and the V segment lost 0 bases, leaving 5 bases of the junction unmatched.

The V call is TRBV25-1, the J call TRBJ1-2; possible D gene TRBD1, 5 bases. CDR3 size: 14 residues. Germline V gene sequence: CDR1 MGHDK, CDR2 SYGVNS. V lost 3 bases and J 4 bases, leaving 12 bases between the germline ends. The CDR3 protein is CASSDPDKSYGYTF. CDR3 sequence (DNA): TGTGCCAGCAGTGATCCGGACAAGAGCTATGGCTACACCTTC.

This clone was seen just once. The chain carries TRBV29-1 and TRBJ1-5; 8 bases fit TRBD1. Germline CDR1 reads SQVTM; CDR2 reads ANQGSEA. J lost 2 bases, V lost 5 bases, and 11 bases had no gene match. This CDR3 region has 16 residues. The CDR3 sequence: CSVTTGDRIGNQPQHF. The CDR3 nucleotides read TGCAGCGTTACGACAGGGGATCGAATTGGCAATCAGCCCCAGCATTTT.

This clone turned up a few times. Here the CDR3 DNA reads TGTGCCAGCAGCGCAGACAAAACTTCGAACGAAAAACTGTTTTTT. Protein sequence: CASSADKTSNEKLFF. The rearrangement uses TRBV9 and TRBJ1-4, with D unclear. V lost 3 bases and J lost 8, with 17 bases in between. Germline values: CDR1 SGDLS, CDR2 YYNGEE. The CDR3 has 15 amino acids.

The rearrangement uses TRBV19 and TRBJ1-2; TRBD1 agrees at 7 bases. CDR1 and CDR2 (germline): LNHDA, SQIVND (reference sequence). This CDR3 region has 15 residues. V dropped 3 bases and J dropped 5; count of bases not matched to a gene: 9. In nucleotides, the CDR3 is TGTGCCAGTAGTATCATACCGACAGGGAGTTATGGCTACACCTTC. Its protein is CASSIIPTGSYGYTF.

The CDR3 sequence: CASSYTQASYGYTF. In DNA form, the CDR3 reads TGTGCCAGCAGTTACACACAGGCCTCCTATGGCTACACCTTC. The genes are TRBV6-6 and TRBJ1-2, with D perhaps matching TRBD1 (5 bases). Trimming removed 2 bases from V and 4 bases from J, with 11 bases in between. CDR3 length: 14 residues. Germline V gene data show CDR1 as MNHNY and CDR2 as SVGAGI (reference sequence).

The chain uses TRBV6-1 and TRBJ2-1; maybe TRBD2 (5 bases). Germline CDR1 MNHNS, CDR2 SASEGT. Trimming stripped 3 bases from V and 6 bases from J, with 15 bases between. This CDR3 comprises 15 residues. CDR3 in amino acids: CASSEGTSTRNEQFF. The CDR3 nucleotides are TGTGCCAGCAGTGAGGGCACTAGTACTCGCAATGAGCAGTTCTTC.

The rearrangement links TRBV19 to TRBJ2-1, with 8 nucleotides matching TRBD2. V lost 0 bases, J lost 9 bases, and 4 bases stayed unmatched. The CDR3 loop spans 14 amino acids. Germline CDR1 reads LNHDA; CDR2 reads SQIVND (reference sequence). The CDR3 loop reads CASSIDRGGIEQFF. The CDR3 nucleotides are TGTGCCAGTAGTATAGATCGGGGGGGAATTGAGCAGTTCTTC.

The V call is TRBV5-4, the J call TRBJ2-1, with 10 bases matching TRBD2. V dropped 1 base and J dropped 7; count of bases not matched to a gene: 5. This CDR3 spans 15 amino acids. Germline CDR1 reads SGHNT; CDR2 reads YYREEE (reference sequence). In DNA form, the CDR3 reads TGTGCCAGCAGCTTGAGCAGCGGGAGGGCGAATGAGCAGTTCTTC. Protein sequence: CASSLSSGRANEQFF.

This chain links TRBV5-4 with TRBJ2-5; TRBD2 matches 13 bases. Germline V gene sequence: CDR1 SGHNT, CDR2 YYREEE (reference sequence). The J segment lost 2 bases and the V segment lost 4 bases, leaving 8 bases of the junction unmatched. The CDR3 is 17 amino acids. In DNA form, the CDR3 reads TGTGCCAGCAGCCCCGGACTAGCGGGAGCGTTACAAGAGACCCAGTACTTC. It yields the protein CASSPGLAGALQETQYF. The full variable domain, rest sourced from reference TRBV5-4 and TRBJ2-5, is ETGVTQSPTHLIKTRGQQVTLRCSSQSGHNTVSWYQQALGQGPQFIFQYYREEENGRGNFPPRFSGLQFPNYSSELNVNALELDDSALYLCASSPGLAGALQETQYFGPGTRLLVL.

In nucleotides, the CDR3 is TGTGCCAGCTCACGTCTCCCGGGACACAAAGACTACGAGCAGTACTTC. As protein: CASSRLPGHKDYEQYF. The V call is TRBV18, the J call TRBJ2-7; D perhaps matches TRBD1 (6 bases). V lost 4 bases and J 3 bases, leaving 19 bases between the germline ends. Germline CDR1 and CDR2: KGHSH and LQKENI. There are 16 residues in the CDR3.

This chain links TRBV9 with TRBJ2-7; D is uncertain. The CDR3 totals 13 residues. The V and J ends lost 0 bases and 6 bases respectively, with 10 bases between them. Germline-derived CDR1 and CDR2 are SGDLS and YYNGEE. This chain's CDR3 is CASSVGQTFEQYF. DNA of the CDR3: TGTGCCAGCAGCGTAGGGCAGACATTCGAGCAGTACTTC.